A selection of T cell receptor beta chains follows, all from one sample in a study of blood T cell repertoires in COVID-19. Sequenced by immunoSEQ multiplex PCR; TCRdb stores in-frame clones only, minus some. Of 250,000 to 300,000 clones listed, 80% to 90% are singletons. Material: peripheral blood. All receptors come from a woman aged 70-85 years with acute or convalescent COVID-19. Each CDR3 is given with its conserved first and last residue. The order of the fields is clone size, V gene, D gene, J gene, CDR3 DNA, CDR3 protein. The D gene is left open where the match is weak. Not all rows give a size; the values are once, few, many and, for expanded clones, a class.

size: .
V: TRBV5-6
D: .
J: TRBJ2-7
DNA: TGTGCCAGCAGCTTTCTGGGGGGAGCAGGGTACGAGCAGTACTTC
CDR3: CASSFLGGAGYEQYF

size: .
V: TRBV19
D: .
J: TRBJ2-7
DNA: TGTGCCAGTAGTAGCCGACAGAAACCCACCTACGAGCAGTACTTC
CDR3: CASSSRQKPTYEQYF

size: .
V: TRBV18
D: .
J: TRBJ1-3
DNA: TGTGCCAGCTTAATGAGCTCTGGAAACACCATATATTTT
CDR3: CASLMSSGNTIYF

size: .
V: TRBV25-1
D: TRBD1
J: TRBJ1-3
DNA: TGTGCCAGCAGTCACCGGGACAGTTCTGGAAACACCATATATTTT
CDR3: CASSHRDSSGNTIYF

size: .
V: TRBV30
D: TRBD1
J: TRBJ1-1
DNA: TGTGCCTGGGGGGACAGCCTGAACACTGAAGCTTTCTTT
CDR3: CAWGDSLNTEAFF

size: .
V: TRBV6-5
D: .
J: TRBJ1-1
DNA: TGTGCCAGCAGCCGACAGGATGAAGCTTTCTTT
CDR3: CASSRQDEAFF

size: .
V: TRBV7-9
D: .
J: TRBJ2-7
DNA: TGTGCCAGCAGCTCGACAGAGACCTCCTACGAGCAGTACTTC
CDR3: CASSSTETSYEQYF

size: .
V: TRBV5-1
D: .
J: TRBJ1-1
DNA: TGCGCCAGCAGAGGCGGGCCGGAGGCTTTCTTT
CDR3: CASRGGPEAFF

size: .
V: TRBV9
D: TRBD1
J: TRBJ1-2
DNA: TGTGCCAGCAGAGATGACAGGGGAGGAACTAACTATGGCTACACCTTC
CDR3: CASRDDRGGTNYGYTF

size: .
V: TRBV5-4
D: TRBD1
J: TRBJ2-1
DNA: TGTGCCAGCAGCTTGATAGGGGGCGCACACAATGAGCAGTTCTTC
CDR3: CASSLIGGAHNEQFF

size: .
V: TRBV7-3
D: .
J: TRBJ1-6
DNA: TGTGCCAGCAGCTTAAAATCAAATTCACCCCTCCACTTT
CDR3: CASSLKSNSPLHF

size: .
V: TRBV19
D: .
J: TRBJ1-2
DNA: TGTGCCAGTAGTATAGATGGGCAGCACTATGGCTACACCTTC
CDR3: CASSIDGQHYGYTF

size: .
V: TRBV5-1
D: TRBD1
J: TRBJ2-7
DNA: TGCGCCAGCAGCTCGGGACAGAGTCTTTTCTCCTACGAGCAGTACTTC
CDR3: CASSSGQSLFSYEQYF

size: few
V: TRBV7-2
D: .
J: TRBJ2-5
DNA: TGTGCCAGCAGCTTGACTGCTCGGGAGACCCAGTACTTC
CDR3: CASSLTARETQYF

size: few
V: TRBV4-1
D: .
J: TRBJ1-1
DNA: TGCGCCAGCAGCCATGAGTCGTACGGAGCCGCTGAAGCTTTCTTT
CDR3: CASSHESYGAAEAFF

size: .
V: TRBV14
D: TRBD2
J: TRBJ2-1
DNA: TGTGCCAGCAGCCAACGGGGGGGCCACAATGAGCAGTTCTTC
CDR3: CASSQRGGHNEQFF

size: .
V: TRBV5-1
D: .
J: TRBJ2-7
DNA: TGCGCCAGCAGCTTGAACAGGGAGCAGTACTTC
CDR3: CASSLNREQYF

size: once
V: TRBV5-1
D: .
J: TRBJ1-1
DNA: TGCGCCAGCAGCTTGGGGTCAGTGATGGCTGAAGCTTTCTTT
CDR3: CASSLGSVMAEAFF

size: .
V: TRBV19
D: .
J: TRBJ2-1
DNA: TGTGCCAGTAGTAAGGGGGGGCTCGGGAGTGAGCAGTTCTTC
CDR3: CASSKGGLGSEQFF

size: .
V: TRBV7-8
D: TRBD1
J: TRBJ2-7
DNA: TGTGCCAGCAGCTTCAGTGGGACAGGGGGGTACGAGCAGTACTTC
CDR3: CASSFSGTGGYEQYF

size: .
V: TRBV30
D: .
J: TRBJ2-6
DNA: TGTGCCTGGAGTTCCTGGCCTGGGGCCAACGTCCTGACTTTC
CDR3: CAWSSWPGANVLTF

size: .
V: TRBV10-3
D: TRBD1
J: TRBJ2-7
DNA: TGTGCCACCAGACAGGGAACCTACGAGCAGTACTTC
CDR3: CATRQGTYEQYF

size: .
V: TRBV28
D: TRBD2
J: TRBJ2-7
DNA: TGTGCCAGCAGTCCCTCTTCGGGGGGGGACCCAACCTACGAGCAGTACTTC
CDR3: CASSPSSGGDPTYEQYF